This T cell receptor beta chain was recorded in a study of type 1 regulatory T cells. As for the study in general: This in vitro CD4 product, T-allo10, is enriched for Tr1 cells and alloantigen-specific. Study-wide findings and caveats: Type 1 regulatory T cells had a more restricted TCR repertoire than non-type 1 regulatory T cells.

To note about this clonotype: The antigen remains unidentified.

Trimming took 3 bases from V and 4 from J; bases not matched to a gene: 14. Germline loops: CDR1 MDHEN, CDR2 SYDVKM. The CDR3 consists of 17 residues. Via MiXCR, TCRdb re-called the reads, giving one row per CDR3 protein. The sample holds roughly 62,000 distinct CDR3 sequences, 62% seen once. The TCR comes from a human donor in good health. V is TRBV28 and J is TRBJ2-5; 7 positions agree with TRBD1. Source material: cultured non-Tr1 T cells, either the whole culture or a sorted T cell fraction (not recorded which). The DNA for the CDR3 is TGTGCCAGCAGTTTGCCGGGAAGGGGGCCTCTGGGAGAGACCCAGTACTTC. It specifies CASSLPGRGPLGETQYF.